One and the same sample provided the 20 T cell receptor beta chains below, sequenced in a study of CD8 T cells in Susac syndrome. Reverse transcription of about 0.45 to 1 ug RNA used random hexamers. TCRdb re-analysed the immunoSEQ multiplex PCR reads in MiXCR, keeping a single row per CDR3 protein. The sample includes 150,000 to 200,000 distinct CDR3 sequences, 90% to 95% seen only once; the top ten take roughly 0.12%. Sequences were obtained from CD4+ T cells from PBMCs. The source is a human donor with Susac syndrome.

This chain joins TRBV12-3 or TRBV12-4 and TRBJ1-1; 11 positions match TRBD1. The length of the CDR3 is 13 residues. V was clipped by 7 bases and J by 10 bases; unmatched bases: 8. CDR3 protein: CASTIGTGGTAFF. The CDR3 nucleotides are TGTGCCAGCACCATCGGGACAGGGGGTACAGCTTTCTTT.

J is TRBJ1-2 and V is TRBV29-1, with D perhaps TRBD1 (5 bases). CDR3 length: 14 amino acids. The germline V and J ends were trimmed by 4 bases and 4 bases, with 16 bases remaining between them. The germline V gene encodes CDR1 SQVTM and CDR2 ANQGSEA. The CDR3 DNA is TGCAGCGTTGGGGGGAGCCGAGACCTCTATGGCTACACCTTC. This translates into CSVGGSRDLYGYTF.

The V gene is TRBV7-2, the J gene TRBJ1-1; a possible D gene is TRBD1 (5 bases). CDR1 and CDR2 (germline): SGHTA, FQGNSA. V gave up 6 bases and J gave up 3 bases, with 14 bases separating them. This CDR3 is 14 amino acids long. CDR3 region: CASREDSLHTEAFF. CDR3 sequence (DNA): TGTGCCAGCAGAGAAGACAGTCTCCACACTGAAGCTTTCTTT.

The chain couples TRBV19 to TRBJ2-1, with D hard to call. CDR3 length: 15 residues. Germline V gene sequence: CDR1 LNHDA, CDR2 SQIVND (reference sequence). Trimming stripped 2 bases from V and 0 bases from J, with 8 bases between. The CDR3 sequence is CASSINSLSYNEQFF. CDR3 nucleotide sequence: TGTGCCAGTAGTATAAACAGCCTCTCCTACAATGAGCAGTTCTTC.

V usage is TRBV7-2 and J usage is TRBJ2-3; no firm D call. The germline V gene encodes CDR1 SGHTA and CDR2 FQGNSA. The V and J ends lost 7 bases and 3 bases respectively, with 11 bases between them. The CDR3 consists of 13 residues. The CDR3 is CASILSPTDTQYF. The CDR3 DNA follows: TGTGCCAGCATCCTTTCCCCTACAGATACGCAGTATTTT.

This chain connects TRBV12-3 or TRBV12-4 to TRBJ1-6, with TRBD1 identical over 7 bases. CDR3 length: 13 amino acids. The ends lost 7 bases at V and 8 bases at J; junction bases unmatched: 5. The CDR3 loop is CASTFDRDSPLHF. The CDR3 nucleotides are TGTGCCAGCACCTTCGACAGGGATTCACCCCTCCACTTT.

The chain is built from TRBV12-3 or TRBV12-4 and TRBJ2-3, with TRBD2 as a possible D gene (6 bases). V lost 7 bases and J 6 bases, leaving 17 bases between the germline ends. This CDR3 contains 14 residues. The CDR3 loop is CASNPRRGGDTQYF. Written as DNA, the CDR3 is TGTGCCAGCAACCCTCGGAGGGGTGGCGATACGCAGTATTTT.

Written as DNA, the CDR3 is TGTGCCAGCAGGCTTAACAGCGAAATCAAAGCTTTCTTT. It specifies CASRLNSEIKAFF. The J gene is TRBJ1-1, the V gene TRBV6-1; D remains ambiguous. Germline CDR1 and CDR2: MNHNS and SASEGT. The CDR3 sequence is 13 residues long. V was clipped by 6 bases and J by 9 bases, with 17 bases between them.

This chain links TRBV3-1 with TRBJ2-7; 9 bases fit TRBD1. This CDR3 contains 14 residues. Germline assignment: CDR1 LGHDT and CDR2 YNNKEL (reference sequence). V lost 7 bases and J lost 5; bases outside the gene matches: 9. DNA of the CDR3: TGTGCCAGCAACCCTGGACAGGGGAGCCACGAGCAGTACTTC. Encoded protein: CASNPGQGSHEQYF.

The CDR3 DNA follows: TGTGCCAGCAGTTACGCCCCCGACATATCCTCTGGAAACACCATATATTTT. It yields the protein CASSYAPDISSGNTIYF. V is TRBV6-5 and J is TRBJ1-3; D unresolved. The CDR3 totals 17 residues. V dropped 2 bases and J dropped 0 bases, with 14 bases sitting between them. Germline V gene data show CDR1 as MNHEY and CDR2 as SVGAGI.

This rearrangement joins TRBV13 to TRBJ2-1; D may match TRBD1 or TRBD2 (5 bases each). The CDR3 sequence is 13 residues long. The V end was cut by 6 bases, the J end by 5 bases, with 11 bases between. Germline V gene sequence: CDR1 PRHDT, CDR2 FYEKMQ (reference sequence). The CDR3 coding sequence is TGTGCCAGCAGGGCTCGAGGGGACAATGAGCAGTTCTTC. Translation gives CASRARGDNEQFF.

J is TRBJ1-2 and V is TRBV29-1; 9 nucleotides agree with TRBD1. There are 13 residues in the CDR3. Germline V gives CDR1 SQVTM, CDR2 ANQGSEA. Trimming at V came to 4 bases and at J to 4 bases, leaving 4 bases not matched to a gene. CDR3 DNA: TGCAGCGTTGCGGGACAGGGTGGCTATGGCTACACCTTC. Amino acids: CSVAGQGGYGYTF. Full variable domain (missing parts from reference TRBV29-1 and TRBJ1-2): SAVISQKPSRDICQRGTSLTIQCQVDSQVTMMFWYRQQPGQSLTLIATANQGSEATYESGFVIDKFPISRPNLTFSTLTVSNMSPEDSSIYLCSVAGQGGYGYTFGSGTRLTVV.

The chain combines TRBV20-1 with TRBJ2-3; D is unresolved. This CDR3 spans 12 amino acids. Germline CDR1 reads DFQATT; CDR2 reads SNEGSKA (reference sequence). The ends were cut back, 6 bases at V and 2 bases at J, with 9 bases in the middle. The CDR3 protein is CSAPGFTDTQYF. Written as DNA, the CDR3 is TGCAGTGCCCCCGGCTTCACAGATACGCAGTATTTT.

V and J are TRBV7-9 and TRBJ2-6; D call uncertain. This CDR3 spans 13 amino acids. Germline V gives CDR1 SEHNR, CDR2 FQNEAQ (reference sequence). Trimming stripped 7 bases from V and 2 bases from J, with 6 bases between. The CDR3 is CASTATGANVLTF. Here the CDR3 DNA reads TGTGCCAGCACAGCTACTGGGGCCAACGTCCTGACTTTC.

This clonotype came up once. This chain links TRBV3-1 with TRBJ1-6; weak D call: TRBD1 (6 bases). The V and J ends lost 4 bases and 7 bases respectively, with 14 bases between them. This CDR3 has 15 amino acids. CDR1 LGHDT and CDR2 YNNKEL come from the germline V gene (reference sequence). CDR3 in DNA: TGTGCCAGCAGCCTCGGACAGCGTGCCAATTCACCCCTCCACTTT. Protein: CASSLGQRANSPLHF.

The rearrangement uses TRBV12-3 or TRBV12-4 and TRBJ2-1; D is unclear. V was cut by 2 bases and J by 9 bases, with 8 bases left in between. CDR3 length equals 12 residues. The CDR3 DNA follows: TGTGCCAGCAGTTTATCCCGGACTGAGCAGTTCTTC. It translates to CASSLSRTEQFF.

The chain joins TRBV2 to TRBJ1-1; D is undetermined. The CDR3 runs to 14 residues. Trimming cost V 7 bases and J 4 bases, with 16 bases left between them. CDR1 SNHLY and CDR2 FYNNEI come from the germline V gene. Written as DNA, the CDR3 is TGTGCCAGCACGTACCGGGAGGGTAGCACTGAAGCTTTCTTT. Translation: CASTYREGSTEAFF.

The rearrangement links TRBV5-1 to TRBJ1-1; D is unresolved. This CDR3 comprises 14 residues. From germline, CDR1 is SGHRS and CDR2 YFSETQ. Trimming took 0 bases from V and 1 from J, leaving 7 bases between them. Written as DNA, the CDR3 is TGCGCCAGCAGCTTGGAGGCGGGGAACACTGAAGCTTTCTTT. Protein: CASSLEAGNTEAFF.

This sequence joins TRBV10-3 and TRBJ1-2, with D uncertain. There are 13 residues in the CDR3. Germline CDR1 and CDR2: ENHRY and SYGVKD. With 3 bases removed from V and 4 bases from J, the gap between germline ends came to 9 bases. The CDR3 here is CAISDPDSYGYTF. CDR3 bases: TGTGCCATCAGTGACCCGGACTCCTATGGCTACACCTTC.

The CDR3 region is CSASSGGSKNIQYF. For the CDR3, the DNA is TGCAGTGCTAGCTCCGGGGGCTCCAAAAACATTCAGTACTTC. The chain uses TRBV20-1 and TRBJ2-4; D might be TRBD1 or TRBD2, each matching 6 bases. Looked up from germline, CDR1 is DFQATT and CDR2 is SNEGSKA (reference sequence). V lost 3 bases and J lost 2, with 11 bases in between. CDR3 length: 14 amino acids.